A few counts support the clone carrying this T cell receptor beta chain. The antigen is not known. The sample comes from a study of T cells in Graves' hyperthyroidism and ophthalmopathy. Amplification of TCR beta CDR3 regions used RNA as the template. RT-PCR in the first round (using the HTBI primer set) targeted the TCR CDR3. TCRdb called the multiplex PCR reads again in MiXCR, with one record for every CDR3 protein. The profile shows a few hundred thousand distinct CDR3 sequences, approximately 14% of them singletons. CDR1 and CDR2 from the germline V gene are MNHEY and SMNVEV (reference sequence). The trim removed 1 base at V and 9 bases at J, leaving 13 bases unmatched. The length of the CDR3 is 16 residues. Broader study findings: Stable hyperthyroidism was told apart from ophthalmopathy by a model built on 13 V-J features.

The chain links TRBV27 to TRBJ2-7; TRBD1 matches 9 bases. The specimen was blood. This TCR came from a woman aged 40 to 50 with Graves' hyperthyroidism. The CDR3 sequence is CASSLWTGALDGGQYF. For the CDR3, the DNA is TGTGCCAGCAGTTTATGGACAGGGGCGCTGGACGGAGGGCAGTACTTC.